The 25 T cell receptor beta chains below all came from one sample that was sequenced in a study of Ad26.COV2.S vaccination and SARS-CoV-2 variants. Repertoires were generated with immunoSEQ multiplex PCR, while TCRdb's copy carries only in-frame clones and drops some. The table lists hundreds of thousands of clones, 90% of them singletons. The sample's treatment: around 19 received Ad26.COV2.S at low or high dose, single or two shots; about 5 received placebo; per-sample allocation not given. Specimen acquisition occurred on day 63 following the initial vaccine or placebo injection. Sequenced here: peripheral blood, sampled in a trial of Ad26.COV2.S vaccine versus placebo. The origin of the receptors is a person aged 18-60 years who received the Ad26.COV2.S COVID-19 vaccine or a placebo.

The J gene is TRBJ2-7, the V gene TRBV6-5, with D perhaps matching TRBD1 or TRBD2 (5 bases each). CDR3 length: 14 amino acids. The V and J ends lost 0 bases and 4 bases respectively, with 10 bases between them. CDR1 is MNHEY, CDR2 SVGAGI, per germline. CDR3 sequence (DNA): TGTGCCAGCAGTTACTCAGGGGAGCGTTACGAGCAGTACTTC. Translated: CASSYSGERYEQYF.

The count of this clone is one. This chain's CDR3 is CASSAGTGWSRELFF. The CDR3 coding sequence is TGTGCCAGCAGCGCCGGGACAGGATGGTCGAGGGAGCTGTTTTTT. The chain joins TRBV9 to TRBJ2-2; the match to TRBD1 covers 8 bases. J gave up 9 bases and V 3 bases, and 10 bases lay outside the gene matches. From germline, CDR1 is SGDLS and CDR2 YYNGEE. This CDR3 has 15 amino acids.

For the CDR3, the DNA is TGTGCCAGCAGCTTACAGGGAATTGGCGAGCAGTACTTC. This codes for CASSLQGIGEQYF. This rearrangement joins TRBV5-6 to TRBJ2-7; possibly TRBD1 for D (6 bases). CDR1 and CDR2 from the germline V gene are SGHDT and YYEEEE. V lost 2 bases and J 6 bases, leaving 12 bases between the germline ends. This CDR3 contains 13 residues.

This clone appeared a single time. This rearrangement joins TRBV3-1 (or the pseudogene TRBV3-2) to TRBJ1-2; D not certain. Germline CDR1 reads LGHDT; CDR2 reads YNNKEL (reference sequence). The CDR3 consists of 14 residues. Trimming removed 1 base at V and 5 bases at J, with 11 bases between. Written as DNA, the CDR3 is TGTGCCAGCAGCCAAGGGGCAGGATTTTATGGCTACACCTTC. This codes for CASSQGAGFYGYTF.

This clone was seen just once. The gene calls are TRBV5-4 and TRBJ1-2, with D possibly being TRBD1 (6 bases). The CDR3 spans 17 residues. The V and J ends lost 1 base and 0 bases respectively, with 16 bases between them. From germline, CDR1 is SGHNT and CDR2 YYREEE (reference sequence). The CDR3 nucleotides are TGTGCCAGCAGCTTGCCCCATAGGGGGGGCTCTAACTATGGCTACACCTTC. It encodes CASSLPHRGGSNYGYTF.

V gene TRBV5-1 combines with J gene TRBJ2-2, with unresolved D. The CDR3 covers 14 residues. Per germline, CDR1 SGHRS and CDR2 YFSETQ. V was clipped by 4 bases and J by 2 bases, with 9 bases between them. The chain's CDR3 is CASSETRNTGELFF. In DNA form, the CDR3 reads TGCGCCAGCAGCGAGACTCGAAACACCGGGGAGCTGTTTTTT.

This clone was picked up one time. The chain recombines TRBV10-3 with TRBJ1-2; D is uncertain. Germline CDR1 and CDR2: ENHRY and SYGVKD. V lost 0 bases, J lost 0 bases, and 8 bases lay in between. The CDR3 sequence is 15 residues long. CDR3 in amino acids: CAISESFAPNYGYTF. CDR3 DNA sequence: TGTGCCATCAGTGAGTCTTTCGCTCCTAACTATGGCTACACCTTC.

J is TRBJ2-2 and V is TRBV5-6; 7 bases agree with TRBD1. This CDR3 has 14 residues. V dropped 4 bases and J dropped 13; count of bases not matched to a gene: 13. CDR1 is SGHDT and CDR2 is YYEEEE in the germline V gene. The CDR3 sequence is CASSTTGVGRVLFF. The CDR3 DNA reads TGTGCCAGCAGCACTACAGGGGTGGGTCGTGTGCTGTTTTTT.

To note about this clone: One end of the junction does not line up with germline, which may come from a read error. The chain employs TRBV7-7 and TRBJ2-1, with 8 bases lining up with TRBD1. This CDR3 is built from 13 residues. Germline lookup yields CDR1 SSHAT and CDR2 FNYEAQ (reference sequence). The CDR3 DNA reads as TGTGCTAGCAGCCTTGGGACAGGCAATGAGCAGTTCTTC. Translating gives CASSLGTGNEQFF.

The genes are TRBV7-2 and TRBJ1-1; 7 nucleotides align to TRBD1. CDR1 and CDR2 from the germline V gene are SGHTA and FQGNSA. The CDR3 length is 13 residues. Trimming took 2 bases from V and 8 from J; bases not matched to a gene: 5. The CDR3 DNA reads as TGTGCCAGCAGCTTACTGGGACAGTTAGAAGCTTTCTTT. This codes for CASSLLGQLEAFF. Complete variable domain (other parts from reference TRBV7-2 and TRBJ1-1): GAGVSQSPSNKVTEKGKDVELRCDPISGHTALYWYRQSLGQGLEFLIYFQGNSAPDKSGLPSDRFSAERTGGSVSTLTIQRTQQEDSAVYLCASSLLGQLEAFFGQGTRLTVV.

V is TRBV11-2 and J is TRBJ2-5; 7 bases match TRBD1. V shed 3 bases and J 7 bases; nucleotides not matched to a gene: 2. CDR3 size: 12 residues. In germline, CDR1 is SGHAT, CDR2 FQNNGV. The CDR3 is CASSFEGATQYF. In DNA form, the CDR3 reads TGTGCCAGCAGCTTCGAGGGGGCGACCCAGTACTTC.

This clone was counted between two and nine times. This may be a read error: a much more frequent sequence differs by one nucleotide. This rearrangement joins TRBV6-5 to TRBJ1-5, with 9 bases fitting TRBD1. The CDR3 has 13 residues. Trimming removed 8 bases from V and 2 bases from J; junction bases left unmatched: 1. Germline V gene data show CDR1 as MNHEY and CDR2 as SVGAGI. In nucleotides, the CDR3 is TGTGCCAGCCGGGACAGGGGCAATCAGCCCCAGCATTTT. It is translated as CASRDRGNQPQHF.

The CDR3, as DNA: TGTGCCAGCAGTTACTCGATTGCACAGGGATACAATGAGCAGTTCTTC. Its protein is CASSYSIAQGYNEQFF. The V call is TRBV6-5, the J call TRBJ2-1; D is perhaps TRBD1 (6 bases). This CDR3 comprises 16 residues. Germline V gene data show CDR1 as MNHEY and CDR2 as SVGAGI. Trimming stripped 0 bases from V and 4 bases from J, with 13 bases between.

The genes are TRBV9 and TRBJ2-7; 8 bases match TRBD2. CDR3 length equals 14 residues. Per the germline V gene, CDR1 is SGDLS and CDR2 is YYNGEE. V lost 0 bases to trimming and J lost 7 bases; unmatched junction nucleotides: 6. CDR3 DNA: TGTGCCAGCAGCGTAGGAACGGGAGGGCGAGAGCAGTACTTC. This codes for CASSVGTGGREQYF.

The CDR3 bases are TGTGCCAGCAGCTTACGCGAGCGGGCCCCGGGGGATACGCAGTATTTT. Encoded protein: CASSLRERAPGDTQYF. The chain combines TRBV7-9 with TRBJ2-3; a weak D match, TRBD2 (6 bases). Germline V CDR1 and CDR2: SEHNR, FQNEAQ (reference sequence). CDR3 length: 16 amino acids. V was pared by 2 bases and J by 6 bases, with 18 bases between.

The chain employs TRBV6-6 and TRBJ1-3; D call uncertain. The ends were cut back, 0 bases at V and 0 bases at J, with 6 bases in the middle. Germline CDR1 MNHNY, CDR2 SVGAGI (reference sequence). This CDR3 comprises 15 residues. The CDR3 reads CASSYSSLSGNTIYF. CDR3 DNA: TGTGCCAGCAGTTACTCGAGCCTCTCTGGAAACACCATATATTTT.

This clone appeared a few times. This chain links TRBV12-5 with TRBJ2-3; 11 bases align to TRBD2. There are 17 residues in the CDR3. V shed 5 bases and J 0 bases; nucleotides not matched to a gene: 7. From germline, CDR1 is LGHNT and CDR2 FRNRAP. The CDR3 spells CASGLGLAEVSTDTQYF. CDR3 DNA: TGTGCTAGTGGTCTGGGACTAGCGGAGGTTAGCACAGATACGCAGTATTTT.

V and J are TRBV25-1 and TRBJ2-1; 8 nucleotides line up with TRBD2. The CDR3 is 18 amino acids. Unmatched junction bases numbered 15, after V lost 5 bases and J lost 3 bases. Per the germline V gene, CDR1 is MGHDK and CDR2 is SYGVNS. The CDR3 region is CASSFSPTSGEVYNEQFF. DNA for the CDR3: TGTGCCAGCAGTTTCTCCCCTACTAGCGGAGAAGTCTACAATGAGCAGTTCTTC.

There are many counts of this clone. The J gene is TRBJ1-5, the V gene TRBV2; D perhaps matches TRBD1 (6 bases). The CDR3 is 13 amino acids. Trimming stripped 5 bases from V and 6 bases from J, with 11 bases between. Germline V lookup: CDR1 SNHLY, CDR2 FYNNEI. CDR3 bases: TGTGCCAGCAGTCTCGGGGGCGGTCAGCCCCAGCATTTT. Its protein product is CASSLGGGQPQHF.

The chain uses TRBV2 and TRBJ2-7, with a weak D call TRBD2 (6 bases). The CDR3 is 13 residues long. In germline, CDR1 is SNHLY, CDR2 FYNNEI. V was pared by 5 bases and J by 6 bases, with 14 bases between. The CDR3 here is CASSRLGSGEQYF. As DNA, the CDR3 is TGTGCCAGCAGTCGACTAGGATCAGGCGAGCAGTACTTC.

The V and J genes are TRBV6-1 and TRBJ2-1; 8 bases are a match to TRBD2. The CDR3 spans 12 residues. The germline CDR1 and CDR2 sequences are MNHNS and SASEGT. V lost 1 base, J lost 15 bases, and 5 bases stayed unmatched. CDR3 nucleotides: TGTGCCAGCAGTGAAGTGGGGACTAGTTGGTTCTTC. As protein: CASSEVGTSWFF.

The rearrangement links TRBV7-3 to TRBJ1-4, with D tentatively TRBD1 (5 bases). The CDR3 has 16 amino acids. The V and J ends lost 5 bases and 3 bases respectively, with 16 bases between them. Germline V lookup: CDR1 SGHTA, CDR2 FQGTGA. For the CDR3, the DNA is TGTGCCAGCAGCCCGCCGGGGCTCACTGCTAATGAAAAACTGTTTTTT. Amino acids: CASSPPGLTANEKLFF.

The rearrangement joins TRBV12-5 to TRBJ1-5, with D perhaps matching TRBD1 (5 bases). V dropped 7 bases and J dropped 2 bases, with 15 bases sitting between them. From germline, CDR1 is LGHNT and CDR2 FRNRAP. The CDR3 sequence is 15 residues long. The CDR3 DNA sequence: TGTGCTAGTGCCTTGGGGGATATTGGCAATCAGCCCCAGCATTTT. This sequence encodes CASALGDIGNQPQHF.

The CDR3 here is CASTHTAGADTQYF. CDR3 nucleotide sequence: TGTGCCAGCACCCACACAGCGGGAGCAGATACGCAGTATTTT. The V and J genes are TRBV7-9 and TRBJ2-3, with 8 bases matching TRBD2. The CDR3 is 14 amino acids. Looked up from germline, CDR1 is SEHNR and CDR2 is FQNEAQ (reference sequence). V lost 7 bases, J lost 4 bases, and 7 bases stayed unmatched.

The rearrangement links TRBV5-4 to TRBJ1-4; TRBD1 aligns across 10 bases. Germline trimming cut 4 bases from V and 1 base from J; bases unmatched to any gene: 4. CDR1 is SGHNT, CDR2 YYREEE, per germline (reference sequence). This CDR3 has 16 residues. The CDR3 loop reads CASSPDRGITNEKLFF. The CDR3 DNA reads TGTGCCAGCAGCCCGGACAGGGGGATAACTAATGAAAAACTGTTTTTT.